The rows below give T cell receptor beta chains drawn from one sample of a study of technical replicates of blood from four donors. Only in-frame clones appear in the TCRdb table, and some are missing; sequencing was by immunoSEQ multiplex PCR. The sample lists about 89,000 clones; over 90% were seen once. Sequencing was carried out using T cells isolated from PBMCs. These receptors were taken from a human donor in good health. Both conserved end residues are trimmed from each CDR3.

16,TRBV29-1,SVEGLIRAGRLYNEQF
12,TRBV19,ASSIASVNEKLF
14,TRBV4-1,ASSHPRTGFGSMAF
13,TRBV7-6,ASSPVNGLYNEQF
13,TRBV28,ASSFRDRGPDGYT
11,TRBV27,ASSPYGPYEQY
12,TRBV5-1,ASSLAQGSYEQY
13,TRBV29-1,SGRGGLRYQETQY
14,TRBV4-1,ASSQLSGRGSYEQY
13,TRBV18,ASSPPSGGPYEQY
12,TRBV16,ASSRTGSPREQY
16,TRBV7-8,ASSPGASGGPPGNEQF
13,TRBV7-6,ASSSAHSWEDEQF
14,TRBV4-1,ASSQAAGESSYEQY
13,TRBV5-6,ASSSLAGGSYEQY
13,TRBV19,ASKDATDTNEKLF
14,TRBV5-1,ASSSRMDRSYNEQF
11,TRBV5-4,ASSRTGGLKAF
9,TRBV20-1,SALQGYEQY
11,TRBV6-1,ASSESRDTEAF
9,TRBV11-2,ASSSDSEQY
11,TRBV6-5,ASSSTENTEAF
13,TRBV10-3,AISESMGGYNEQF
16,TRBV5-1,ASSLVAGGPFANGELF
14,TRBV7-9,ASSSGQGASTGELF
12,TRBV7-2,ASSPWSLTDTQY
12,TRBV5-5,ASSGGISNQPQH
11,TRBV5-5,ASSWDRNNEQF
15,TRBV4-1,ASSQDPLEREVYEQY
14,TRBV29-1,SVEVFGGGSYNEQF
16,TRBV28,ASSFRDRGLAGANVLT
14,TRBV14,ASSPLGTGVSYEQY
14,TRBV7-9,ASIEYLHISGNTIY
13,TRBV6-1,ASSEAWGPNQPQH
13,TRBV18,ASTLTEDSNQPQH